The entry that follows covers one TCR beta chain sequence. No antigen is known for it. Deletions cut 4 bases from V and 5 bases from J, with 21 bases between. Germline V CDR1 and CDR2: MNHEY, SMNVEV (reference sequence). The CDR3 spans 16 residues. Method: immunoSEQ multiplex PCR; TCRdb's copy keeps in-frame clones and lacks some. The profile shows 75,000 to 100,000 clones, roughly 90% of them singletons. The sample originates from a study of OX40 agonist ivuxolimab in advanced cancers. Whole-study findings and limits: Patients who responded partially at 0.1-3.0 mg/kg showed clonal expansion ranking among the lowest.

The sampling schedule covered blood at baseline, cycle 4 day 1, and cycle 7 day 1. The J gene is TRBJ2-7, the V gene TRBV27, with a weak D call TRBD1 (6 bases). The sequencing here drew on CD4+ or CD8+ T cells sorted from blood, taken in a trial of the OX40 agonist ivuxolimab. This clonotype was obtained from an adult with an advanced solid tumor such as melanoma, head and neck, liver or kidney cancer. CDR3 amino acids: CASSSPSRPHRDEQYF. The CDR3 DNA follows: TGTGCCAGCAGTTCACCCTCGCGGCCCCACAGGGACGAGCAGTACTTC.